One and the same sample provided the 3 T cell receptor beta chains below, sequenced in a study of technical replicates of blood from four donors. Assay: immunoSEQ multiplex PCR; the TCRdb copy retains only in-frame clones and omits some. The repertoire consists of more than 65,000 clones, with roughly 92% occurring once and the leading ten covering around 0.44%. Sequenced: T cells isolated from PBMCs. The receptors stem from a human donor in good health.

V is TRBV28 and J is TRBJ2-2; D ambiguous. The CDR3 extends over 14 amino acids. Germline assignment: CDR1 MDHEN and CDR2 SYDVKM. V lost 3 bases and J lost 4, with 9 bases in between. The CDR3 sequence: CASSFITFTGELFF. The CDR3 region has the DNA TGTGCCAGCAGTTTTATAACATTCACCGGGGAGCTGTTTTTT.

J is TRBJ1-1 and V is TRBV21-1. TRBV21-1 is a pseudogene locus. The CDR3 extends over 14 amino acids. The CDR3 coding sequence is TGTGCCAGCAGCAAAGGGCGACCGGGGACTGAAGCTTTCTTT. It translates to CASSKGRPGTEAFF.

The CDR3 loop is CAWSSPQYEQYF. DNA of the CDR3: TGTGCCTGGAGTTCCCCCCAGTACGAGCAGTACTTC. The chain couples TRBV30 to TRBJ2-7; D is uncertain. The germline V gene has CDR1 GTSNPN and CDR2 SVGIG (reference sequence). Trimming took 2 bases from V and 4 from J, leaving 9 bases between them. The CDR3 contains 12 residues. Drawing the rest from reference TRBV30 and TRBJ2-7, the complete variable domain is SQTIHQWPATLVQPVGSPLSLECTVEGTSNPNLYWYRQAAGRGLQLLFYSVGIGQISSEVPQNLSASRPQDRQFILSSKKLLLSDSGFYLCAWSSPQYEQYFGPGTRLTVT.